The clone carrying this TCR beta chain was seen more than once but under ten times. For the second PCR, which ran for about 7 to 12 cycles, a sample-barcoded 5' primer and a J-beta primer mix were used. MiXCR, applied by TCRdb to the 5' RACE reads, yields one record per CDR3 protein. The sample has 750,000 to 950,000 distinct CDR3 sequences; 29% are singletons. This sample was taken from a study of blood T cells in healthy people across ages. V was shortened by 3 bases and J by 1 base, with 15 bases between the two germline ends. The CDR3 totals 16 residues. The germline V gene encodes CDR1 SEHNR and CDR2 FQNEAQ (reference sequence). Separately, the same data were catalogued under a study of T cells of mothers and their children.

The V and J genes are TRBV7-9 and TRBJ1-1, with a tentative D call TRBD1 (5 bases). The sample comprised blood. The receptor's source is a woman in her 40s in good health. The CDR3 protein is CASSFGVLGPNTEAFF. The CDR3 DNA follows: TGTGCCAGCAGCTTTGGGGTCCTGGGACCGAACACTGAAGCTTTCTTT.